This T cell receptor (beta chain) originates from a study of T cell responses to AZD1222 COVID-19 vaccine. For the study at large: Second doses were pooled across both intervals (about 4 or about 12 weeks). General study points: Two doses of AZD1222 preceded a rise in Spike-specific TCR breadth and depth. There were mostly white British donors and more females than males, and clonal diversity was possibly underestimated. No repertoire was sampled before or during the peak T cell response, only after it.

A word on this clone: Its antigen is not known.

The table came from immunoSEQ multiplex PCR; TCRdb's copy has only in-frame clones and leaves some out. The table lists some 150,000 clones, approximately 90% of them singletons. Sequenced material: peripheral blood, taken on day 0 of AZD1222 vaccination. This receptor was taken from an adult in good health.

In DNA, the CDR3 is TGTGCCACCAGCAGACACACGACAGGCCCAGATACGCAGTATTTT. Translation: CATSRHTTGPDTQYF. This chain links TRBV15 with TRBJ2-3; D possibly corresponds to TRBD1 (6 bases). Looked up from germline, CDR1 is LNHNV and CDR2 is YYDKDF (reference sequence). The ends were cut back, 2 bases at V and 4 bases at J, with 13 bases in the middle. The CDR3 contains 15 residues.